The following is a TCR beta chain sequence with its context. The source of the sample is a study of T-cell memory formation after mild COVID-19. TCRdb fed the 5' RACE reads into MiXCR, producing one record per CDR3 protein. The sample contains about 400,000 distinct CDR3 sequences, about 24% of which appear only once. Germline lookup yields CDR1 SGHTA and CDR2 FQGTGA. CDR3 length equals 14 residues. The V and J ends lost 0 bases and 8 bases respectively, with 12 bases between them. Sequencing was performed on PBMCs or a T cell subset sorted from them (not recorded which). The TCR comes from an adult woman who had mild COVID-19 (a few samples of this study predate the infection). Cell type and time point are not known. The chain couples TRBV7-3 to TRBJ2-3, with D unclear. The CDR3 reads CASSLTVGDGTQYF. CDR3 bases: TGTGCCAGCAGCTTAACGGTTGGCGATGGTACGCAGTATTTT.